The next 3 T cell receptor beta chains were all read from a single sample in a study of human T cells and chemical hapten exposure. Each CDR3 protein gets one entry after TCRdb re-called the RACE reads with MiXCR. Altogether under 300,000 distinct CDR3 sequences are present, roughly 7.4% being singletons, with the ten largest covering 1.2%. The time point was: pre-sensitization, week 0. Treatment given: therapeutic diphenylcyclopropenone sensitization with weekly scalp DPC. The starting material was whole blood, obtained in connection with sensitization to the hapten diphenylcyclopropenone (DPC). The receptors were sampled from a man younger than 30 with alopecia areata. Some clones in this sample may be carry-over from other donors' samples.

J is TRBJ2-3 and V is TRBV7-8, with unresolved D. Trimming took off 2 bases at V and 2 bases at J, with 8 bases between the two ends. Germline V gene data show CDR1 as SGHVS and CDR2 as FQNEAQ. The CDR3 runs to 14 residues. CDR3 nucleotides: TGTGCCAGCAGCTTAAGACGTTCCACAGATACGCAGTATTTT. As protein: CASSLRRSTDTQYF.

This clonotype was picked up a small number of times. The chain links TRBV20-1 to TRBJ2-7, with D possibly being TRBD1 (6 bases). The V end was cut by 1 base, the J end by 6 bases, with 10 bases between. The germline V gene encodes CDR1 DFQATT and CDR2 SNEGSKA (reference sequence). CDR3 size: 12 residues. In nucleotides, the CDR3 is TGCAGTGCTAGAGTAACAGGGTCCGAGCAGTACGTC. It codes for CSARVTGSEQYV.

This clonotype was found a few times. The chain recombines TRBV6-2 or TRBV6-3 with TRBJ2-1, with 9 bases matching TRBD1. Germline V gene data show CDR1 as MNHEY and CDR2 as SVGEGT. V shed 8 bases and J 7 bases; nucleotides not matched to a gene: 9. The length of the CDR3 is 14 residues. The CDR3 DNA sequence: TGTGCCAGCGGGGGACAGGGAGGTTCGAATGAGCAGTTCTTC. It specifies CASGGQGGSNEQFF.